Given below is one T cell receptor beta chain in context. Profiling relied on immunoSEQ multiplex PCR, and the TCRdb table lists in-frame clones only, not all of them. The data hold around 84,000 clones, with 80% to 95% observed a single time. This record comes from a study of OX40 agonist ivuxolimab in advanced cancers. At the level of the study: Ivuxolimab is an agonistic anti-OX40 (CD134) antibody, and patients were treated with it. Mean age around 60 years, range about 23 to 79; just over 80% male.

Trimming took off 6 bases at V and 4 bases at J, with 10 bases between the two ends. The CDR3 totals 12 residues. Germline lookup yields CDR1 KGHSH and CDR2 LQKENI. Patients were excluded for autoimmune disease history or systemic immunosuppression. The rearrangement joins TRBV18 to TRBJ2-7; D unresolved. This material consisted of CD4+ or CD8+ T cells sorted from blood, taken in a trial of the OX40 agonist ivuxolimab. This receptor was identified in an adult with an advanced solid tumor such as melanoma, head and neck, liver or kidney cancer. CDR3 protein: CASSSVGYEQYF. The CDR3 nucleotides are TGTGCCAGCTCCTCCGTGGGGTACGAGCAGTACTTC.